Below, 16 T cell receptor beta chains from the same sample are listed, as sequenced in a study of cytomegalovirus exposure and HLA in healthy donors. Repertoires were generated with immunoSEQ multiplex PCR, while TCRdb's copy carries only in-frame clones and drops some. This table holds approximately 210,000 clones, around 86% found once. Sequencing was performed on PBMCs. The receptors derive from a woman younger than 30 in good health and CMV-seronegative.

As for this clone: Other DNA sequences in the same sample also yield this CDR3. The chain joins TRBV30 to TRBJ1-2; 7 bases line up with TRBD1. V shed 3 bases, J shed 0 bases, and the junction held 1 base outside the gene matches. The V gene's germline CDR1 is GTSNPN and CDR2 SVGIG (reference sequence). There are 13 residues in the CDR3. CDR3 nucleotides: TGTGCCTGGAGACAGGGGCCTAACTATGGCTACACCTTC. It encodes CAWRQGPNYGYTF.

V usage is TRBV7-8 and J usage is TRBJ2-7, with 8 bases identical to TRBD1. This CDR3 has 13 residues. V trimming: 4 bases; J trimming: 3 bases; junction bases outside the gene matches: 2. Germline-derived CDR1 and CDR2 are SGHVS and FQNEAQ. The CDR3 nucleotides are TGTGCCAGCAGCTGGGACAGGAACTACGAGCAGTACTTC. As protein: CASSWDRNYEQYF.

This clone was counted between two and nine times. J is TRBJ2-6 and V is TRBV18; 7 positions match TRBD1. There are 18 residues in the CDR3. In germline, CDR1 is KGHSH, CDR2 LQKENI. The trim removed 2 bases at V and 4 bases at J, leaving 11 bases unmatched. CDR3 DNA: TGTGCCAGCTCACCAAAGACAGGGTACATTCCGGGGGCCAACGTCCTGACTTTC. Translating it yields CASSPKTGYIPGANVLTF.

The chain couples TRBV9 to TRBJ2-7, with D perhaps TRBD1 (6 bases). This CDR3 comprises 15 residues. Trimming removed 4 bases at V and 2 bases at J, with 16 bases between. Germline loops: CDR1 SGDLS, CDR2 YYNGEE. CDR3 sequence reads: CASSPPGTPTYEQYF. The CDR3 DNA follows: TGTGCCAGCAGCCCACCTGGGACACCGACCTACGAGCAGTACTTC. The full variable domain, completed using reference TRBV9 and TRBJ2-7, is DSGVTQTPKHLITATGQRVTLRCSPRSGDLSVYWYQQSLDQGLQFLIQYYNGEERAKGNILERFSAQQFPDLHSELNLSSLELGDSALYFCASSPPGTPTYEQYFGPGTRLTVT.

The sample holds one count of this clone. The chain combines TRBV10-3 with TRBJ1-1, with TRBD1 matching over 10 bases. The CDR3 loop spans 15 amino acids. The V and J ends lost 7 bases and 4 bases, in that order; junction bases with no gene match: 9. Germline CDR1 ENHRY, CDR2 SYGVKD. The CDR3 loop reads CAIKLTGGSGTEAFF. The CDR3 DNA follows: TGTGCCATCAAGCTGACAGGGGGCAGCGGCACTGAAGCTTTCTTT.

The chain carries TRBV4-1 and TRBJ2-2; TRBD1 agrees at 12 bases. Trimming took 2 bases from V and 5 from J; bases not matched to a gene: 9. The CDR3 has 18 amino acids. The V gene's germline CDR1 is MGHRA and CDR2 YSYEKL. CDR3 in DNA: TGCGCCAGCAGCCAACCAGGGGGGACAGGGGGCTTGACCGGGGAGCTGTTTTTT. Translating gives CASSQPGGTGGLTGELFF.

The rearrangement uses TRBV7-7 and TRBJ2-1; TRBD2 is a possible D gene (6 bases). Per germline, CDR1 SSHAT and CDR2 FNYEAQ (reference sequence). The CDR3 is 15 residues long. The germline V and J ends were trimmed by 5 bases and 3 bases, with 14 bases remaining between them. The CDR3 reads CASSAGTAVYNEQFF. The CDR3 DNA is TGTGCCAGCAGCGCGGGGACCGCGGTCTACAATGAGCAGTTCTTC. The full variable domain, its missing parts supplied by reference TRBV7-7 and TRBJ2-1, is GAGVSQSPRYKVTKRGQDVTLRCDPISSHATLYWYQQALGQGPEFLTYFNYEAQPDKSGLPSDRFSAERPEGSISTLTIQRTEQRDSAMYRCASSAGTAVYNEQFFGPGTRLTVL.

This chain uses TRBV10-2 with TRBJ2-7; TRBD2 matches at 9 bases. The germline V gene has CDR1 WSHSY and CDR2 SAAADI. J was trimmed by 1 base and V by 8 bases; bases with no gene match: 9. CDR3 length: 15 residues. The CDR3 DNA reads TGCGCCAGCTGGAGCGGGACTAGCCCATCCTACGAGCAGTACTTC. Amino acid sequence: CASWSGTSPSYEQYF.

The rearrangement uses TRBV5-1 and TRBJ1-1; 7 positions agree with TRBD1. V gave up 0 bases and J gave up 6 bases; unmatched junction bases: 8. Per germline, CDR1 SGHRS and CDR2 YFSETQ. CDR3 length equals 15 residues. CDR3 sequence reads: CASSLGDSSPSEAFF. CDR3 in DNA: TGCGCCAGCAGCTTGGGGGACAGCTCCCCATCTGAAGCTTTCTTT.

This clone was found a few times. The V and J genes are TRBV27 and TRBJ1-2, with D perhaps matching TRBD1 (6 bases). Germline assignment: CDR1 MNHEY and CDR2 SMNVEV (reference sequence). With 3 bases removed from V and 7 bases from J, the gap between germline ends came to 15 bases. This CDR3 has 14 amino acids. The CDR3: CASSFRRTDRGYTF. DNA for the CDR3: TGTGCCAGCAGTTTCCGGAGGACAGATCGTGGCTACACCTTC.

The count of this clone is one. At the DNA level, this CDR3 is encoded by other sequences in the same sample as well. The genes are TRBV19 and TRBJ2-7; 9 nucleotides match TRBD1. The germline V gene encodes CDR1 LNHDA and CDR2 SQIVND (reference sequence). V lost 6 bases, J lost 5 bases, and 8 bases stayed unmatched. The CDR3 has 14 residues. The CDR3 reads CASSSRDRAHEQYF. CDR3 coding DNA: TGTGCCAGTAGCTCCCGGGACAGGGCCCACGAGCAGTACTTC.

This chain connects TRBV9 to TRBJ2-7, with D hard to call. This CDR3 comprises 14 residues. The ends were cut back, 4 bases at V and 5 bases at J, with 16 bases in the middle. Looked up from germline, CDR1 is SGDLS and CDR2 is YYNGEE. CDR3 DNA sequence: TGTGCCAGCAGCATAGGAAATAGCTGGAACGAGCAGTACTTC. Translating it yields CASSIGNSWNEQYF.

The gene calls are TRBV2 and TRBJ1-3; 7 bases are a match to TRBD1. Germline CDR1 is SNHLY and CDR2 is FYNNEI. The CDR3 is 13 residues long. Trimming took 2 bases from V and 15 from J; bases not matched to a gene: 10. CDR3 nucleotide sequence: TGTGCCAGCAGTGAATTACATCCCGGGACAGAATATTTT. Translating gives CASSELHPGTEYF.

This CDR3 reads CASSGTGYSYEQYF. DNA of the CDR3: TGTGCCAGCAGCGGGACAGGGTACTCCTACGAGCAGTACTTC. The chain uses TRBV9 and TRBJ2-7; 8 bases are a match to TRBD1. Germline V gene lookup returns CDR1 SGDLS and CDR2 YYNGEE. The CDR3 length is 14 residues. V gave up 3 bases and J gave up 0 bases; unmatched junction bases: 2.

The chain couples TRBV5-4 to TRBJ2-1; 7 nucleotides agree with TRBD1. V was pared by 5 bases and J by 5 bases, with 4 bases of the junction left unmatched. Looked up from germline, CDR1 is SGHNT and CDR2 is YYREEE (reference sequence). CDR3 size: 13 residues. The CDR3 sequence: CASRPRGHNEQFF. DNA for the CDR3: TGTGCCAGCAGGCCGAGGGGGCACAATGAGCAGTTCTTC.

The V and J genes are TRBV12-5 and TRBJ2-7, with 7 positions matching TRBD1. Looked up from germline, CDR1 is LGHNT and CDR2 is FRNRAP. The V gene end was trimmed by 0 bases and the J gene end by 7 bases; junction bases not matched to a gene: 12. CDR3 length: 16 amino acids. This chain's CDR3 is CASGLVLKGAPMEQYF. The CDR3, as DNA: TGTGCTAGTGGTTTGGTACTAAAGGGGGCCCCTATGGAGCAGTACTTC.